A selection of T cell receptor beta chains follows, all from one sample in a study of T cell clonotyping in hematopoietic cell transplantation. Here immunoSEQ multiplex PCR was the method, and the copy in TCRdb shows in-frame clones only, minus some. Among roughly 40,000 clones, 94% were seen once, and the ten largest hold approximately 0.8%. The specimen sequenced was peripheral blood mononuclear cells. The receptors derive from a woman between 50 and 59 years old in good health. Some clones in this sample may be carry-over from other donors' samples. Both conserved end residues are part of each CDR3. A D gene is named only where the DNA matches it firmly. Size is omitted from some rows. Given values are once, few, many or a class for expanded clones.

-	TRBJ2-7	-	TRBV7-3	CASSLRGPSYEQYF	TGTGCCAGCAGCTTGCGGGGACCCTCCTACGAGCAGTACTTC
TRBD2	TRBJ2-3	-	TRBV7-2	CASSTRLAGADTQYF	TGTGCCAGCAGCACGAGACTAGCGGGGGCAGATACGCAGTATTTT
TRBD2	TRBJ2-1	-	TRBV5-1	CASSHTSGGINEQFF	TGCGCCAGCAGCCATACTAGCGGGGGGATAAATGAGCAGTTCTTC
TRBD1	TRBJ2-5	few	TRBV9	CASSVSRGRETQYF	TGTGCCAGCAGCGTCTCCAGGGGGCGTGAGACCCAGTACTTC
-	TRBJ2-7	-	TRBV4-3	CASSQSTGRQYEQYF	TGCGCCAGCAGCCAATCCACCGGGAGACAATACGAGCAGTACTTC
TRBD2	TRBJ2-5	-	TRBV7-7	CASSLGTSGGMEETQYF	TGTGCCAGCAGCTTAGGCACTAGCGGGGGGATGGAAGAGACCCAGTACTTC
TRBD2	TRBJ2-3	-	TRBV19	CASSIIAGGPTDTQYF	TGTGCCAGTAGTATCATTGCGGGGGGACCCACAGATACGCAGTATTTT
-	TRBJ1-6	-	TRBV6-5	CASSYRLTGRSSPLHF	TGTGCCAGCAGTTACAGATTGACAGGAAGATCTTCACCCCTCCACTTT
TRBD2	TRBJ2-7	-	TRBV7-2	CASSLDASGGYEQYF	TGTGCCAGCAGCTTAGACGCTAGCGGGGGCTACGAGCAGTACTTC
-	TRBJ1-5	-	TRBV7-2	CASSLQGGSNQPQHF	TGTGCCAGCAGCCTTCAGGGTGGGAGCAATCAGCCCCAGCATTTT
-	TRBJ1-1	-	TRBV2	CASSHPRTAMNTEAFF	TGTGCCAGCAGCCATCCCAGGACGGCCATGAACACTGAAGCTTTCTTT
-	TRBJ1-6	-	TRBV6-1	CASSVMGEYNSPLHF	TGTGCCAGCAGTGTTATGGGCGAATATAATTCACCCCTCCACTTT
-	TRBJ1-2	-	TRBV6-1	CASSLGQRGSYGYTF	TGTGCCAGCAGTCTTGGACAACGCGGATCCTATGGCTACACCTTC
TRBD2	TRBJ2-3	-	TRBV4-1	CASSQTTSGGVKDTQYF	TGCGCCAGCAGCCAAACCACTAGCGGGGGGGTAAAGGATACGCAGTATTTT
TRBD2	TRBJ2-7	once	TRBV10-1	CASSEGGGSYEQYF	TGCGCCAGCAGTGAGGGGGGGGGCTCCTACGAGCAGTACTTC
-	TRBJ2-2	-	TRBV7-2	CASSIRPGELFF	TGTGCCAGCAGCATCCGGCCGGGGGAGCTGTTTTTT
-	TRBJ1-2	-	TRBV7-9	CASSPSTGWGYTF	TGTGCCAGCAGCCCTTCGACAGGTTGGGGCTACACCTTC
-	TRBJ1-6	-	TRBV7-6	CASSLDSGGGGSPLHF	TGTGCCAGCAGCTTAGACTCGGGGGGCGGGGGTTCACCCCTCCACTTT
-	TRBJ2-2	-	TRBV10-3	CAISEGQNANTGELFF	TGTGCCATCAGTGAGGGACAGAACGCGAACACCGGGGAGCTGTTTTTT
TRBD2	TRBJ2-3	-	TRBV9	CASSRAGAGDTQYF	TGTGCCAGCAGCCGAGCGGGGGCAGGAGATACGCAGTATTTT
-	TRBJ1-2	-	TRBV5-6	CASRLGGAYGYTF	TGTGCCAGCAGGTTGGGGGGGGCCTATGGCTACACCTTC
TRBD1	TRBJ2-1	-	TRBV19	CASSAAGQGIMGQFF	TGTGCCAGTAGTGCCGCCGGACAGGGTATAATGGGGCAGTTCTTC
-	TRBJ1-2	-	TRBV7-9	CASSFSRGGSHYGYTF	TGTGCCAGCAGCTTTTCCCGGGGGGGCTCCCACTATGGCTACACCTTC
TRBD2	TRBJ2-2	-	TRBV6-1	CASSEAGPGGGTGELFF	TGTGCCAGCAGTGAAGCTGGTCCGGGGGGAGGCACCGGGGAGCTGTTTTTT
TRBD1	TRBJ2-2	-	TRBV29-1	CSVGDRTNTGELFF	TGCAGCGTTGGGGACAGGACGAACACCGGGGAGCTGTTTTTT
TRBD1	TRBJ1-4	-	TRBV11-2	CASSLAGTGNEKLFF	TGTGCCAGCAGCTTAGCAGGGACAGGGAACGAAAAACTGTTTTTT
-	TRBJ1-2	-	TRBV2	CASRVETVNYGYTF	TGTGCCAGCAGGGTTGAGACAGTCAACTATGGCTACACCTTC
-	TRBJ2-7	-	TRBV9	CASSSRGGGNEQYF	TGTGCCAGCAGCTCCCGAGGGGGGGGCAACGAGCAGTACTTC
-	TRBJ2-3	-	TRBV5-8	CASSLYGTTKTDTQYF	TGTGCCAGCAGCTTGTATGGGACAACAAAGACAGATACGCAGTATTTT
TRBD1	TRBJ2-7	-	TRBV10-3	CAIWAGGEQYF	TGTGCCATCTGGGCAGGGGGAGAGCAGTACTTC
-	TRBJ1-5	-	TRBV27	CASSWKGLGNQPQHF	TGTGCCAGCAGTTGGAAGGGCCTGGGCAATCAGCCCCAGCATTTT
-	TRBJ2-5	-	TRBV4-1	CASSQGPQGRETQYF	TGCGCCAGCAGCCAAGGCCCGCAGGGCCGGGAGACCCAGTACTTC
TRBD1	TRBJ1-2	once	TRBV27	CASSPQGWNGYTF	TGTGCCAGCAGCCCACAGGGGTGGAATGGCTACACCTTC
-	TRBJ1-6	-	TRBV27	CASSEGQGSSPLHF	TGTGCCAGCAGTGAGGGGCAGGGTAGTTCACCCCTCCACTTT
-	TRBJ2-7	-	TRBV2	CATRGGPREQYF	TGTGCGACCAGAGGGGGGCCGCGCGAGCAGTACTTC
-	TRBJ2-2	once	TRBV28	CASSGRVGTGELFF	TGTGCCAGCAGCGGCAGGGTAGGAACCGGGGAGCTGTTTTTT
-	TRBJ2-5	-	TRBV2	CASSEETQYF	TGTGCCAGCAGTGAGGAGACCCAGTACTTC
-	TRBJ2-7	-	TRBV7-6	CASSAQPQYEQYF	TGTGCCAGCAGTGCTCAGCCACAGTACGAGCAGTACTTC
TRBD1	TRBJ1-4	-	TRBV28	CASRSYRGLFF	TGTGCCAGCAGGTCTTACAGGGGTCTGTTTTTT
TRBD1	TRBJ1-5	once	TRBV2	CASNRDRNNQPQHF	TGTGCCAGCAACCGGGACAGGAATAATCAGCCCCAGCATTTT
-	TRBJ2-3	-	TRBV9	CASSVGDPTDTQYF	TGTGCCAGCAGCGTAGGTGACCCTACAGATACGCAGTATTTT
TRBD1	TRBJ1-1	-	TRBV30	CAFWSPLQGAEAFF	TGTGCCTTTTGGAGTCCGTTACAGGGGGCTGAAGCTTTCTTT
-	TRBJ1-5	-	TRBV4-3	CASSQDLRQYQPQHF	TGCGCCAGCAGCCAAGATTTAAGGCAATATCAGCCCCAGCATTTT
-	TRBJ2-2	-	TRBV5-1	CASSLLPKNTGELFF	TGCGCCAGCAGCCTTCTACCCAAGAACACCGGGGAGCTGTTTTTT
TRBD2	TRBJ2-2	-	TRBV4-3	CASSQDLGGGGTGELFF	TGCGCCAGCAGCCAAGATTTGGGGGGGGGTGGCACCGGGGAGCTGTTTTTT
TRBD1	TRBJ2-1	-	TRBV5-1	CASSFQTGGFYNEQFF	TGCGCCAGCAGCTTTCAGACAGGGGGTTTCTACAATGAGCAGTTCTTC
TRBD1	TRBJ2-7	few	TRBV11-3	CASSLRGTGSYEQYF	TGTGCCAGCAGTTTGCGCGGGACAGGCTCCTACGAGCAGTACTTC
-	TRBJ2-5	-	TRBV29-1	CSVVLAMYQETQYF	TGCAGCGTTGTCCTAGCGATGTACCAAGAGACCCAGTACTTC
TRBD1	TRBJ1-4	-	TRBV27	CASSPANPGQGVNEKLFF	TGTGCCAGCAGTCCTGCTAACCCGGGACAGGGGGTAAATGAAAAACTGTTTTTT
-	TRBJ2-7	-	TRBV28	CASSSTDTYEQYF	TGTGCCAGCAGTTCGACAGATACCTACGAGCAGTACTTC
-	TRBJ2-7	-	TRBV5-1	CASSPEASEQYF	TGCGCCAGCAGCCCTGAGGCGAGCGAGCAGTACTTC
TRBD1	TRBJ2-2	-	TRBV6-4	CASSDDGQGGELFF	TGTGCCAGCAGTGACGACGGACAGGGCGGGGAGCTGTTTTTT
-	TRBJ2-7	-	TRBV19	CASRPRQTSYEQYF	TGTGCCAGTAGGCCCCGACAGACTTCCTACGAGCAGTACTTC